One sample yielded the 2 T cell receptor beta chains listed below, sequenced in a study of blood T cell repertoires in COVID-19. Sequencing was performed with immunoSEQ multiplex PCR; in TCRdb, only in-frame clones are kept and a portion is missing. The sample lists some 240,000 clones, about 85% occurring once. The sample comprised PBMCs or T cells enriched from blood (not recorded which). These receptors all come from a woman aged 45-59 years who had been exposed to COVID-19.

V usage is TRBV18 and J usage is TRBJ1-1; 10 bases map to TRBD1. The CDR3 loop spans 17 amino acids. Germline V gives CDR1 KGHSH, CDR2 LQKENI. Losses at the gene ends were 0 bases for V and 4 bases for J; bases not matched to a gene: 8. The CDR3 DNA sequence: TGTGCCAGCTCACCACCAGCTCCCGGGACAGGGGTCACTGAAGCTTTCTTT. Residues: CASSPPAPGTGVTEAFF.

This sequence joins TRBV7-9 and TRBJ2-3; 14 bases match TRBD2. The J segment lost 5 bases and the V segment lost 5 bases, leaving 6 bases of the junction unmatched. This CDR3 spans 16 amino acids. Germline CDR1 is SEHNR and CDR2 is FQNEAQ (reference sequence). DNA of the CDR3: TGTGCCAGCAGCGCGACTAGCGGGGGGGCCGGAGATACGCAGTATTTT. This gives the protein CASSATSGGAGDTQYF. Supplemented by reference TRBV7-9 and TRBJ2-3, the full variable domain reads DTGVSQNPRHKITKRGQNVTFRCDPISEHNRLYWYRQTLGQGPEFLTYFQNEAQLEKSRLLSDRFSAERPKGSFSTLEIQRTEQGDSAMYLCASSATSGGAGDTQYFGPGTRLTVL.